The text below deals with one T cell receptor (beta chain). The sample belongs to a study of blood T cell repertoires in COVID-19. Overall study: Samples representing acute and convalescent COVID-19 were sourced from the United States, Italy and Spain. Sample material is recorded as cDNA or gDNA derived from T cells, B-cell-depleted T cells, or PBMCs.

The data were produced by immunoSEQ multiplex PCR, yet TCRdb's version contains in-frame clones alone and is incomplete. Among 300,000 to 400,000 clones, more than 75% were seen once, and the ten largest hold around 0.91%. Trimming cost V 3 bases and J 4 bases; bases outside gene matches: 12. The germline V gene encodes CDR1 SQVTM and CDR2 ANQGSEA. This CDR3 spans 17 amino acids. The specimen was PBMCs or T cells enriched from blood (not recorded which). This TCR was recovered from a woman in her 30s with acute COVID-19. The genes are TRBV29-1 and TRBJ2-3; TRBD2 matches 11 bases. The CDR3 DNA follows: TGCAGCGTTGATGGGACTAGCGGCGGGACCACCCCAGATACGCAGTATTTT. This gives the protein CSVDGTSGGTTPDTQYF.